Below are 25 T cell receptor beta chains sequenced from a single sample in a study of CD8+ T cells in alopecia areata. TCR sequencing used cDNA made by reverse transcription of extracted RNA. TCRdb's copy holds only in-frame clones and misses some; the assay was immunoSEQ multiplex PCR. The repertoire has about 140,000 clones, 50% to 60% of them found once; the top ten carry around 4.8%. The specimen sequenced was CD4+ T cells sorted from blood. The receptor source for this set is a human donor in good health.

This chain connects TRBV6-5 to TRBJ1-1, with D uncertain. Germline CDR1 MNHEY, CDR2 SVGAGI. The CDR3 contains 13 residues. Trimming cost V 1 base and J 6 bases, with 9 bases left between them. The CDR3 loop reads CASSYFKAAEAFF. The CDR3 DNA sequence: TGTGCCAGCAGTTACTTCAAGGCGGCTGAAGCTTTCTTT.

V usage is TRBV25-1 and J usage is TRBJ2-6, with 10 bases fitting TRBD1. The CDR3 is 16 residues long. V shed 6 bases and J 0 bases; nucleotides not matched to a gene: 2. Germline V CDR1 and CDR2: MGHDK, SYGVNS. This chain's CDR3 is CASRTGGNSGANVLTF. CDR3 bases: TGTGCCAGCAGGACAGGGGGCAACTCTGGGGCCAACGTCCTGACTTTC. The full variable domain, its missing parts supplied by reference TRBV25-1 and TRBJ2-6, is EADIYQTPRYLVIGTGKKITLECSQTMGHDKMYWYQQDPGMELHLIHYSYGVNSTEKGDLSSESTVSRIRTEHFPLTLESARPSHTSQYLCASRTGGNSGANVLTFGAGSRLTVL.

The V gene is TRBV4-1, the J gene TRBJ1-5, with D unresolved. The germline CDR1 and CDR2 sequences are MGHRA and YSYEKL. The V end lost 2 bases, the J end lost 4 bases, and 12 bases lay between the germline ends. The length of the CDR3 is 15 residues. The CDR3 sequence: CASSQTKARNQPQHF. The CDR3 nucleotides are TGCGCCAGCAGCCAAACAAAGGCCAGGAATCAGCCCCAGCATTTT.

The gene calls are TRBV29-1 and TRBJ2-7, with 10 bases identical to TRBD1. Trimming cost V 7 bases and J 7 bases; bases outside gene matches: 10. The CDR3 covers 13 residues. Germline lookup yields CDR1 SQVTM and CDR2 ANQGSEA. The CDR3 coding sequence is TGCAGCGGACGGACAGGGGGAAGTGGGGAGCAGTACTTC. Residues: CSGRTGGSGEQYF.

This clone was seen only once. The sample has other DNA sequences that encode this CDR3 too. The chain is built from TRBV29-1 and TRBJ1-1; D gene uncertain. V lost 5 bases and J 0 bases, leaving 10 bases between the germline ends. This CDR3 contains 13 residues. CDR1 and CDR2 (germline): SQVTM, ANQGSEA. Written as DNA, the CDR3 is TGCAGCGTTTCCGGACGGTTGAACACTGAAGCTTTCTTT. It translates to CSVSGRLNTEAFF.

V usage is TRBV19 and J usage is TRBJ2-7; 7 nucleotides agree with TRBD1. V dropped 8 bases and J dropped 3; count of bases not matched to a gene: 4. The CDR3 is 12 amino acids. The germline gives CDR1 LNHDA, CDR2 SQIVND (reference sequence). The CDR3 DNA reads as TGTGCCAGTCGGGACAGATACTACGAGCAGTACTTC. This translates into CASRDRYYEQYF.

The gene calls are TRBV2 and TRBJ1-2; unclear D gene. Trimming cost V 2 bases and J 5 bases, with 15 bases left between them. Germline V CDR1 and CDR2: SNHLY, FYNNEI. The length of the CDR3 is 15 residues. For the CDR3, the DNA is TGTGCCAGCAGTGAAACGGTCGGCAGTACTTATGGCTACACCTTC. This encodes CASSETVGSTYGYTF.

Only one count was recorded for this clone. The rearrangement uses TRBV29-1 and TRBJ2-1, with TRBD2 matching 8 bases. Germline V gives CDR1 SQVTM, CDR2 ANQGSEA. The junction had 8 bases not matched to a gene; V was cut back by 7 bases and J by 3 bases. The CDR3 spans 14 residues. For the CDR3, the DNA is TGCAGCGGGGGAAAGCGGGAGTTCTACAATGAGCAGTTCTTC. It codes for CSGGKREFYNEQFF.

This clone appeared a few times. The V gene is TRBV19, the J gene TRBJ1-2, with TRBD1 as a possible D gene (5 bases). V was shortened by 6 bases and J by 8 bases, with 31 bases between the two germline ends. Germline V CDR1 and CDR2: LNHDA, SQIVND (reference sequence). This CDR3 contains 18 residues. CDR3 nucleotide sequence: TGTGCCAGTAGGCAAAATCGGGGCAGGGAGAGACGGGCTAAAGGCTACACCTTC. Translated: CASRQNRGRERRAKGYTF.

Comments on this clone: The same CDR3 arises from other DNA sequences in this sample as well. The V and J genes are TRBV29-1 and TRBJ1-3; D remains unclear. The CDR3 consists of 12 residues. V lost 4 bases to trimming and J lost 0 bases, with 4 bases between them. Germline CDR1 SQVTM, CDR2 ANQGSEA. As DNA, the CDR3 is TGCAGCGTTGCGGGCTCTGGAAACACCATATATTTT. It translates to CSVAGSGNTIYF.

This clone was detected only a few times. The chain recombines TRBV7-2 with TRBJ1-5; D is unresolved. The CDR3 loop spans 14 amino acids. V gave up 3 bases and J gave up 7 bases, with 13 bases separating them. The germline gives CDR1 SGHTA, CDR2 FQGNSA. The CDR3 protein is CASSLYKSRQPQHF. CDR3 nucleotides: TGTGCCAGCAGCTTGTATAAGTCCAGGCAGCCCCAGCATTTT.

This clone came up a few times. The chain carries TRBV29-1 and TRBJ2-7; weak D call: TRBD1 (6 bases). There are 13 residues in the CDR3. Germline-derived CDR1 and CDR2 are SQVTM and ANQGSEA. The V end lost 4 bases, the J end lost 3 bases, and 13 bases lay between the germline ends. The DNA for the CDR3 is TGCAGCGTTGCCCTATCGACAGGCTACGAGCAGTACTTC. It encodes CSVALSTGYEQYF.

The chain employs TRBV4-1 and TRBJ2-2, with D uncertain. Germline V gene data show CDR1 as MGHRA and CDR2 as YSYEKL. This CDR3 comprises 15 residues. The ends were cut back, 0 bases at V and 5 bases at J, with 10 bases in the middle. CDR3 bases: TGCGCCAGCAGCCAAGATATAGGCTATACCGGGGAGCTGTTTTTT. It codes for CASSQDIGYTGELFF.

This clone was detected only once. This chain links TRBV20-1 with TRBJ1-1; D gene unclear. CDR1 DFQATT and CDR2 SNEGSKA come from the germline V gene (reference sequence). The CDR3 is 11 residues long. V lost 6 bases to trimming and J lost 1 base, with 6 bases between them. CDR3 sequence: CSARANTEAFF. The CDR3 DNA is TGCAGTGCGAGGGCGAACACTGAAGCTTTCTTT.

This rearrangement joins TRBV5-1 to TRBJ2-7; D not resolved. The CDR3 contains 14 residues. Trimming cost V 1 base and J 2 bases, with 10 bases left between them. Germline loops: CDR1 SGHRS, CDR2 YFSETQ. CDR3: CASSLKSGAYEQYF. DNA of the CDR3: TGCGCCAGCAGCTTGAAGTCTGGGGCCTACGAGCAGTACTTC. Full variable domain (rest looked up from reference TRBV5-1 and TRBJ2-7): KAGVTQTPRYLIKTRGQQVTLSCSPISGHRSVSWYQQTPGQGLQFLFEYFSETQRNKGNFPGRFSGRQFSNSRSEMNVSTLELGDSALYLCASSLKSGAYEQYFGPGTRLTVT.

The chain is built from TRBV11-2 and TRBJ1-1, with TRBD1 as a possible D gene (5 bases). V lost 3 bases and J lost 5, with 16 bases in between. The CDR3 is 15 amino acids. The germline V gene encodes CDR1 SGHAT and CDR2 FQNNGV. The CDR3 DNA reads TGTGCCAGCAGCTTGGAAAGGGGTCTAACGACTGAAGCTTTCTTT. Encoded protein: CASSLERGLTTEAFF.

This clone was recorded a few times. The chain links TRBV11-2 to TRBJ2-3, with 8 bases fitting TRBD1. Germline assignment: CDR1 SGHAT and CDR2 FQNNGV. The CDR3 covers 13 residues. J was trimmed by 5 bases and V by 5 bases; bases with no gene match: 3. CDR3 residues: CASSLDRGDTQYF. DNA for the CDR3: TGTGCCAGCAGCCTCGACAGGGGAGATACGCAGTATTTT.

The chain carries TRBV27 and TRBJ1-2; a weak D match, TRBD1 (5 bases). The CDR3 has 13 residues. The germline CDR1 and CDR2 sequences are MNHEY and SMNVEV (reference sequence). Trimming stripped 4 bases from V and 8 bases from J, with 14 bases between. Here the CDR3 reads CASSSGPSGGYTF. As DNA, the CDR3 is TGTGCCAGCAGTTCGGGACCCAGCGGGGGCTACACCTTC.

This clone was found once. In DNA, the CDR3 is TGTGCCAGCAGCACACGGACTTCATCCTACAATGAGCAGTTCTTC. This translates into CASSTRTSSYNEQFF. V usage is TRBV7-9 and J usage is TRBJ2-1; a weak D match, TRBD2 (5 bases). In germline, CDR1 is SEHNR, CDR2 FQNEAQ (reference sequence). The CDR3 has 15 residues. The V gene lost 5 bases and the J gene lost 1 base, with 12 bases spanning the gap.

This clone was counted a few times. This chain uses TRBV11-2 with TRBJ2-5; 7 nucleotides line up with TRBD2. The CDR3 loop spans 16 amino acids. The V segment lost 5 bases and the J segment 1 base; nucleotides outside the gene matches: 10. Germline V CDR1 and CDR2: SGHAT, FQNNGV. CDR3 DNA sequence: TGTGCCAGCAGCCCACAAGGACGGGGGGTCCAAGAGACCCAGTACTTC. Its translation is CASSPQGRGVQETQYF.

The chain uses TRBV29-1 and TRBJ1-2; possible D gene TRBD1, 6 bases. The V and J ends lost 6 bases and 5 bases respectively, with 16 bases between them. Per germline, CDR1 SQVTM and CDR2 ANQGSEA. The CDR3 spans 13 residues. DNA of the CDR3: TGCAGCGTCGCGGACAGTAGTATGTATGGCTACACCTTC. It is translated as CSVADSSMYGYTF.

The chain combines TRBV6-5 with TRBJ2-3; D is unresolved. V was pared by 0 bases and J by 4 bases, with 11 bases between. The germline V gene has CDR1 MNHEY and CDR2 SVGAGI. The CDR3 has 15 residues. The CDR3 loop reads CASSYSNPGSDTQYF. The CDR3 nucleotides are TGTGCCAGCAGTTACTCGAATCCGGGCTCAGATACGCAGTATTTT.

The chain uses TRBV7-8 and TRBJ1-5; D is ambiguous. Germline V CDR1 and CDR2: SGHVS, FQNEAQ. V gave up 5 bases and J gave up 2 bases, with 13 bases separating them. The CDR3 is 15 amino acids. The CDR3 sequence is CASSQDRAGNQPQHF. In DNA form, the CDR3 reads TGTGCCAGCAGCCAGGACCGGGCTGGCAATCAGCCCCAGCATTTT.

This clone was detected only a few times. V usage is TRBV18 and J usage is TRBJ1-1, with D uncertain. Germline V gene lookup returns CDR1 KGHSH and CDR2 LQKENI. The germline V and J ends were trimmed by 5 bases and 3 bases, with 4 bases remaining between them. CDR3 length equals 11 residues. The CDR3 spells CASSWDTEAFF. CDR3 nucleotide sequence: TGTGCCAGCTCATGGGACACTGAAGCTTTCTTT. Filled out from reference TRBV18 and TRBJ1-1, the complete variable domain reads NAGVMQNPRHLVRRRGQEARLRCSPMKGHSHVYWYRQLPEEGLKFMVYLQKENIIDESGMPKERFSAEFPKEGPSILRIQQVVRGDSAAYFCASSWDTEAFFGQGTRLTVV.

This sequence joins TRBV4-1 and TRBJ2-6, with D perhaps TRBD1 (6 bases). The CDR3 extends over 17 amino acids. CDR1 is MGHRA, CDR2 YSYEKL, per germline. The ends were cut back, 6 bases at V and 1 base at J, with 16 bases in the middle. The CDR3 region has the DNA TGCGCCAGCAGGGATTTGACAGGACGATCTGGGGCCAACGTCCTGACTTTC. Translating it yields CASRDLTGRSGANVLTF.